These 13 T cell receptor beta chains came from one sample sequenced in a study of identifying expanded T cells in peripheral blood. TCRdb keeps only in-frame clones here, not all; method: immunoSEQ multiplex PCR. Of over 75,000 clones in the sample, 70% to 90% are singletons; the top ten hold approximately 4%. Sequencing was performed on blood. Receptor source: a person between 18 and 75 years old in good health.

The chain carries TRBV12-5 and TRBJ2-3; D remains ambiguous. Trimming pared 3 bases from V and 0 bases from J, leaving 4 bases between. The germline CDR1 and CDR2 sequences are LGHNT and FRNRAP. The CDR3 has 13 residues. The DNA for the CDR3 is TGTGCTAGTGGTTTTGGGAGCACAGATACGCAGTATTTT. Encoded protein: CASGFGSTDTQYF. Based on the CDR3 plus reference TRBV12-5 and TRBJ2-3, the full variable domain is DARVTQTPRHKVTEMGQEVTMRCQPILGHNTVFWYRQTMMQGLELLAYFRNRAPLDDSGMPKDRFSAEMPDATLATLKIQPSEPRDSAVYFCASGFGSTDTQYFGPGTRLTVL.

The CDR3 protein is CAISEGYEQYF. CDR3 DNA: TGTGCCATCAGTGAGGGCTACGAGCAGTACTTC. V is TRBV10-3 and J is TRBJ2-7; D is uncertain. Looked up from germline, CDR1 is ENHRY and CDR2 is SYGVKD. The CDR3 has 11 residues. With 2 bases removed from V and 3 bases from J, the gap between germline ends came to 2 bases.

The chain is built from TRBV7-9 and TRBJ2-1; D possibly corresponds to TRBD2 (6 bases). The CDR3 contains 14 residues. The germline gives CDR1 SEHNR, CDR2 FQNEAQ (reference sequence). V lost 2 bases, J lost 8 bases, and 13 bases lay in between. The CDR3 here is CASSLIVGGDEQFF. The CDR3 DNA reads TGTGCCAGCAGCTTAATTGTGGGAGGCGATGAGCAGTTCTTC.

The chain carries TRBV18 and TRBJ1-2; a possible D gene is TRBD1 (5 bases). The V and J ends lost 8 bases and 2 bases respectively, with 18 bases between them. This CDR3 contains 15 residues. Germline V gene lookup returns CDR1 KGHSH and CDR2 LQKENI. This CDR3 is CASHRPGVHNYGYTF. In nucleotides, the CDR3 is TGTGCCAGCCACCGGCCGGGGGTTCACAACTATGGCTACACCTTC.

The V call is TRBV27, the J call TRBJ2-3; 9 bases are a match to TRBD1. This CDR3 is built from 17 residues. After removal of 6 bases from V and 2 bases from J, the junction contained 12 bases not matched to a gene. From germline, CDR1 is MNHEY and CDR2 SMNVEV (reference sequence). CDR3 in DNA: TGTGCCAGCAGACACTACTGGGACAGGGTGGACACAGATACGCAGTATTTT. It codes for CASRHYWDRVDTDTQYF.

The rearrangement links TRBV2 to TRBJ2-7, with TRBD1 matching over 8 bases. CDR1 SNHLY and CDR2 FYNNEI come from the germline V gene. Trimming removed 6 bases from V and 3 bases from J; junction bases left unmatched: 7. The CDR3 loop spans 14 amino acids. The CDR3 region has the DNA TGTGCCAGCAGCCCGGGACAGGCATTCTACGAGCAGTACTTC. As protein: CASSPGQAFYEQYF.

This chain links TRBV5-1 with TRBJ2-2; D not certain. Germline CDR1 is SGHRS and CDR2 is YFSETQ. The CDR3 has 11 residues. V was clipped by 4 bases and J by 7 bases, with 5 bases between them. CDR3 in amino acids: CASSQDGELFF. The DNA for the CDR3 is TGCGCCAGCAGCCAGGACGGGGAGCTGTTTTTT.

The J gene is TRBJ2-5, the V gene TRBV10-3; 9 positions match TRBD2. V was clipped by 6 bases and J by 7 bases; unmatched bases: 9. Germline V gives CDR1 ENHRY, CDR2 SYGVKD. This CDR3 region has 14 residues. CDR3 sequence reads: CAISLAGEEGTQYF. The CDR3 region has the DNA TGTGCCATCAGCTTAGCGGGGGAGGAGGGGACCCAGTACTTC.

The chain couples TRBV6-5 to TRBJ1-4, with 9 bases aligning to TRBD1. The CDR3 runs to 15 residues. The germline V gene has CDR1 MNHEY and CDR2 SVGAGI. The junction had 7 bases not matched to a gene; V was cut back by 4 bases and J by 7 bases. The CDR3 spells CASSFYRGRGEKLFF. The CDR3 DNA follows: TGTGCCAGCAGTTTCTACAGGGGGCGAGGTGAAAAACTGTTTTTT.

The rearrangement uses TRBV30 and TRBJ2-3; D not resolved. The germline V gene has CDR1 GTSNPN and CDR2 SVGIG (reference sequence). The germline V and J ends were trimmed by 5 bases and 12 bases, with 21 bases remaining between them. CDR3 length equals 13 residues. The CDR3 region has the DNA TGTGCCTGGGGGGAAGGGTGGGGTTTGGTTCAGTATTTT. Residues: CAWGEGWGLVQYF.

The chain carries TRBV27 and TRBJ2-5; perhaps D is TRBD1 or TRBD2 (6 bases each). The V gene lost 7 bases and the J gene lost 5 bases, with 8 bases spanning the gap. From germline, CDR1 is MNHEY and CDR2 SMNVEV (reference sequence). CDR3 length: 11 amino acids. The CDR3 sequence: CASKGGETQYF. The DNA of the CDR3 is TGTGCCAGCAAGGGGGGTGAGACCCAGTACTTC.

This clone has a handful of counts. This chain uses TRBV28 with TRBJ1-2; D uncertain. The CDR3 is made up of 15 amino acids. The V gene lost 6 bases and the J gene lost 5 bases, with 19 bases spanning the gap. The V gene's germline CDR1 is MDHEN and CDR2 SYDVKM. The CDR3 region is CASSPDRARRYGYTF. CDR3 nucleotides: TGTGCCAGCAGCCCGGACCGCGCACGACGATATGGCTACACCTTC.

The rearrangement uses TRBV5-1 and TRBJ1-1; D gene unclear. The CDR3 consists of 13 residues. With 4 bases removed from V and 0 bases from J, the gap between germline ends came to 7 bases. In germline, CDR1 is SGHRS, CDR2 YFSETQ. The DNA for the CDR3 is TGCGCCAGCAGCAAGGGAATGAACACTGAAGCTTTCTTT. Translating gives CASSKGMNTEAFF.